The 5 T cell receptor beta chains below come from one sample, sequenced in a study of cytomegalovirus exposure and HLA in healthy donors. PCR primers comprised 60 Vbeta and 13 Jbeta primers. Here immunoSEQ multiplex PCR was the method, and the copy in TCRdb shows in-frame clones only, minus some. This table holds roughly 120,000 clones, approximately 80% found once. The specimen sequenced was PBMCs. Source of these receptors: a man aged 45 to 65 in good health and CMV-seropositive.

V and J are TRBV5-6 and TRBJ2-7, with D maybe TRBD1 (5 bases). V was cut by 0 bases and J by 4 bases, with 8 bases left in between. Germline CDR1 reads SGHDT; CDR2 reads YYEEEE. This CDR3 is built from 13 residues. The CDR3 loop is CASSLGAGYEQYF. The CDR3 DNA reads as TGTGCCAGCAGCTTGGGGGCAGGGTACGAGCAGTACTTC.

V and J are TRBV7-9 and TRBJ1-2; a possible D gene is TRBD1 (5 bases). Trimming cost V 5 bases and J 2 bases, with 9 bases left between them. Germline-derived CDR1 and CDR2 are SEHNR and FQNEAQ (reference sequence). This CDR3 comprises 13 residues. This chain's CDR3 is CASSPGLNYGYTF. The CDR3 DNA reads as TGTGCCAGCAGCCCGGGACTGAACTATGGCTACACCTTC.

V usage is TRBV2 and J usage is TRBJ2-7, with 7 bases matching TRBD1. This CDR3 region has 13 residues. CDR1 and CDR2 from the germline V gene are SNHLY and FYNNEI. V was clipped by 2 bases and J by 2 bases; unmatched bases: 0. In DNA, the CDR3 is TGTGCCAGCAGTGAAACAGGGGCCTACGAGCAGTACTTC. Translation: CASSETGAYEQYF.

The CDR3 sequence: CAWSKREGTDTQYF. For the CDR3, the DNA is TGTGCCTGGAGTAAGCGGGAGGGCACAGATACGCAGTATTTT. V and J are TRBV30 and TRBJ2-3; the match to TRBD2 covers 9 bases. The J segment lost 1 base and the V segment lost 2 bases, leaving 1 base of the junction unmatched. The CDR3 runs to 14 residues. Germline lookup yields CDR1 GTSNPN and CDR2 SVGIG (reference sequence).

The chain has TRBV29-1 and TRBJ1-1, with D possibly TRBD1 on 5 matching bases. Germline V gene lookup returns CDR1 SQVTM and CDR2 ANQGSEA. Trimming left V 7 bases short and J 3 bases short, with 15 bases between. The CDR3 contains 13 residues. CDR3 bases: TGCAGCGCGGGGGTGGGGGGACACACTGAAGCTTTCTTT. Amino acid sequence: CSAGVGGHTEAFF. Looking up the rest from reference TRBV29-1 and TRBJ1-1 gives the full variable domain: SAVISQKPSRDICQRGTSLTIQCQVDSQVTMMFWYRQQPGQSLTLIATANQGSEATYESGFVIDKFPISRPNLTFSTLTVSNMSPEDSSIYLCSAGVGGHTEAFFGQGTRLTVV.